The sequence of this T cell receptor beta chain was determined in a study of shared clonotypes between healthy human individuals. Findings of the study overall: Lower generation probabilities were found for non-shared clonotypes than for those shared by all four donors.

The authors distributed each subset's genomic DNA evenly over several immunoSEQ plates. The data were produced by immunoSEQ multiplex PCR, yet TCRdb's version contains in-frame clones alone and is incomplete. The table lists about 380,000 clones, around 96% of them singletons. CD8 memory fractions consisted of CD45RO+ and CCR7-negative CD45RA+ TemRA cells together. As regards this clone: Its target is not known.

Sequencing was carried out using memory CD8+ T cells sorted from blood. Regarding subset: CD45RO+ cells pooled with CCR7-negative TemRA cells. The sequence was obtained from a man aged 30-40 years in good health.

Written as DNA, the CDR3 is TGTGCCAGCAGCCCCCAGGGGAAAAATGAAAAACTGTTTTTT. Amino acid sequence: CASSPQGKNEKLFF. The genes are TRBV7-6 and TRBJ1-4, with D perhaps TRBD1 (6 bases). V lost 5 bases and J lost 5, with 12 bases in between. Germline CDR1 is SGHVS and CDR2 is FNYEAQ. The CDR3 length is 14 residues.